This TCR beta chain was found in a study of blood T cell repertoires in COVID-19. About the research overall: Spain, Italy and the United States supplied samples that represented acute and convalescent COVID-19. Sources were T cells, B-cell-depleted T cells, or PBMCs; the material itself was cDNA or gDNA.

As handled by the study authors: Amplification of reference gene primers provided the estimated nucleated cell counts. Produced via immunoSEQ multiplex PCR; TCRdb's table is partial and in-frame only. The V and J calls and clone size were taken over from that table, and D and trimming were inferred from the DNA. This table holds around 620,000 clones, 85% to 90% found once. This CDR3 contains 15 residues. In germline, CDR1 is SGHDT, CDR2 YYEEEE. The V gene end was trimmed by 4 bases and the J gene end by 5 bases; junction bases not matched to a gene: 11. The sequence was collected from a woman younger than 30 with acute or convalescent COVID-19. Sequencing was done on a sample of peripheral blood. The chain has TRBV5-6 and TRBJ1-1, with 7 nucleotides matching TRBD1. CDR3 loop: CASSGMTGFRTEAFF. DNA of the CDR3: TGTGCCAGCAGCGGGATGACAGGGTTTAGGACTGAAGCTTTCTTT.